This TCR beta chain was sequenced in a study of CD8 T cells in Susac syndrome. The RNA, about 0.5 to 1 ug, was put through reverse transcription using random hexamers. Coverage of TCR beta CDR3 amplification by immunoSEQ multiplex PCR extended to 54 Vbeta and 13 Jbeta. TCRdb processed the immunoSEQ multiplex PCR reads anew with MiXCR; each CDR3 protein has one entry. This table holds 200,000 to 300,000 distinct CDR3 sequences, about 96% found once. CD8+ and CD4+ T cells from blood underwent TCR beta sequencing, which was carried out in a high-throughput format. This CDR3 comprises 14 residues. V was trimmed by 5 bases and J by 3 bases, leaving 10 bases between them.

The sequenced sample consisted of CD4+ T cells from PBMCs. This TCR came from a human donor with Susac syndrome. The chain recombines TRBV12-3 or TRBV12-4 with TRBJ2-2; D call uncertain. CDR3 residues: CASSTIYDTGELFF. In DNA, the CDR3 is TGTGCCAGCAGTACAATTTACGACACCGGGGAGCTGTTTTTT.